The clone carrying this TCR beta chain was counted at least ten times. The antigen is not known. The cDNA was generated by 5'RACE with 10-nucleotide random UMIs. TCRdb re-called the 5' RACE reads through MiXCR, storing one row per CDR3 protein. Seen here are roughly 67,000 distinct CDR3 sequences, roughly 3.7% observed once, and the top ten hold around 2.6%. This specimen comes from a study of neurological immune-mediated disorders. Findings and limits, study-wide: The repertoires of 18 of 34 multiple sclerosis patients were placed by phylogenetic grouping in a single related-CDR3 cluster, which may be a signature. Expanded clones shared no CDR3 amino acid sequences across subjects, suggesting private repertoires in all groups.

Germline V gene sequence: CDR1 DFQATT, CDR2 SNEGSKA (reference sequence). V lost 4 bases and J 4 bases, leaving 8 bases between the germline ends. The CDR3 covers 12 residues. The source is a man aged 50 or older with multiple sclerosis. The material sequenced was PBMCs. J is TRBJ1-5 and V is TRBV20-1, with a weak D call TRBD1 (6 bases). This CDR3 reads CSATTGNQPQHF. CDR3 DNA: TGCAGTGCTACCACAGGGAATCAGCCCCAGCATTTT.